Following are 27 T cell receptor beta chains from one sample sequenced in a study of blood T cells in healthy people across ages. Alongside a J-beta primer mix, a sample-barcoded 5' primer served in a second PCR lasting roughly 7 to 11 cycles. One entry per CDR3 protein, called by TCRdb with MiXCR from the 5' RACE reads. Of about 570,000 distinct CDR3 sequences in the sample, roughly a quarter were seen once. Sample: blood. These receptors originate from a woman between 65 and 79 years old in good health.

The chain joins TRBV15 to TRBJ2-3, with TRBD2 identical over 8 bases. Germline CDR1 reads LNHNV; CDR2 reads YYDKDF (reference sequence). V was pared by 9 bases and J by 1 base, with 9 bases of the junction left unmatched. The CDR3 has 15 amino acids. The CDR3: CATYSGSGGTDTQYF. CDR3 coding DNA: TGTGCCACGTACAGCGGGAGCGGGGGCACAGATACGCAGTATTTT.

A note on this clonotype: One junction end does not reproduce the germline sequence, and a read error may be involved. This chain uses TRBV5-1 with TRBJ2-7; D is possibly TRBD1 (5 bases). The CDR3 spans 15 residues. Germline V lookup: CDR1 SGHRS, CDR2 YFSETQ. This CDR3 is CVSSSGQTFSYEQYF. The CDR3 DNA reads as TGCGTCAGCAGCTCTGGACAAACTTTCTCCTACGAGCAGTACTTC.

This clonotype has ten or more counts. The V and J genes are TRBV29-1 and TRBJ2-5, with no clear D. CDR1 is SQVTM, CDR2 ANQGSEA, per germline. Trimming removed 0 bases at V and 5 bases at J, with 7 bases between. This CDR3 spans 12 amino acids. In nucleotides, the CDR3 is TGCAGCGTTGAAGATGGGGTGGAGACCCAGTACTTC. It yields the protein CSVEDGVETQYF.

Comment on this clonotype: The junction shows a germline mismatch at one end, possibly a read error. This rearrangement joins TRBV20-1 to TRBJ1-6; a possible D gene is TRBD1 (5 bases). The CDR3 extends over 13 amino acids. Germline V lookup: CDR1 DFQATT, CDR2 SNEGSKA (reference sequence). The CDR3 loop is CSARVAGNSLLHF. For the CDR3, the DNA is TGCAGTGCTAGAGTTGCAGGGAACTCACTCCTCCACTTT.

This clonotype appeared a few times. The chain uses TRBV7-2 and TRBJ1-4, with D hard to call. Germline CDR1 and CDR2: SGHTA and FQGNSA. V shed 2 bases and J shed 8 bases, with 18 bases lying between them. This CDR3 comprises 16 residues. This CDR3 reads CASSLLSGQVGEKLFF. CDR3 in DNA: TGTGCCAGCAGCTTATTGTCGGGCCAGGTGGGGGAAAAACTGTTTTTT. Full variable domain (missing parts from reference TRBV7-2 and TRBJ1-4): GAGVSQSPSNKVTEKGKDVELRCDPISGHTALYWYRQSLGQGLEFLIYFQGNSAPDKSGLPSDRFSAERTGGSVSTLTIQRTQQEDSAVYLCASSLLSGQVGEKLFFGSGTQLSVL.

The chain links TRBV7-9 to TRBJ1-1, with TRBD1 matching over 7 bases. The CDR3 has 15 residues. Germline CDR1 and CDR2: SEHNR and FQNEAQ (reference sequence). With V trimmed by 4 bases and J by 3 bases, 8 bases remained unmatched. As DNA, the CDR3 is TGTGCCAGCAGCTCCGGGACAGCGGTTGACACTGAAGCTTTCTTT. This codes for CASSSGTAVDTEAFF.

The table lists this clonotype with a count of one. The chain uses TRBV7-2 and TRBJ1-4; D is uncertain. The germline CDR1 and CDR2 sequences are SGHTA and FQGNSA. The CDR3 loop spans 14 amino acids. V lost 3 bases, J lost 8 bases, and 13 bases lay in between. The CDR3 loop is CASSLGPGEEKLFF. CDR3 in DNA: TGTGCCAGCAGCTTGGGCCCCGGGGAGGAAAAACTGTTTTTT.

The CDR3 loop is CSAFNRGRVTDTQYF. The DNA for the CDR3 is TGCAGTGCTTTTAACAGGGGGCGCGTCACAGATACGCAGTATTTT. The genes are TRBV20-1 and TRBJ2-3; 9 positions match TRBD1. The CDR3 extends over 15 amino acids. J gave up 2 bases and V 5 bases, and 8 bases lay outside the gene matches. CDR1 is DFQATT and CDR2 is SNEGSKA in the germline V gene (reference sequence).

This chain links TRBV29-1 with TRBJ1-2; 9 bases fit TRBD1. V lost 4 bases and J lost 2; bases outside the gene matches: 2. This CDR3 has 13 residues. CDR1 and CDR2 (germline): SQVTM, ANQGSEA. The CDR3 sequence is CSVATGGNYGYTF. The CDR3 DNA sequence: TGCAGCGTTGCTACAGGGGGCAACTATGGCTACACCTTC.

Details on this clonotype: One end of the junction varies from germline; a read error may be responsible. This chain links TRBV20-1 with TRBJ2-4; either TRBD1 or TRBD2 may fit D (5 bases each). The CDR3 has 16 amino acids. The germline gives CDR1 DFQATT, CDR2 SNEGSKA (reference sequence). CDR3 DNA: TGCAGTGCTGGACACTCCGGCCCTCTAGCCAAGAACATTCAGTACTTC. Its translation: CSAGHSGPLAKNIQYF.

V is TRBV20-1 and J is TRBJ2-5, with 10 nucleotides matching TRBD1. The CDR3 has 14 amino acids. V was pared by 6 bases and J by 2 bases, with 6 bases of the junction left unmatched. Germline CDR1 and CDR2: DFQATT and SNEGSKA (reference sequence). CDR3 coding DNA: TGCAGTGCAAAGACAGGGGGCTGGCAAGAGACCCAGTACTTC. Its protein product is CSAKTGGWQETQYF.

This chain joins TRBV20-1 and TRBJ2-7; tentatively, D is TRBD1 (6 bases). Germline loops: CDR1 DFQATT, CDR2 SNEGSKA (reference sequence). V was trimmed by 5 bases and J by 2 bases, leaving 10 bases between them. The CDR3 consists of 12 residues. For the CDR3, the DNA is TGCAGTGCTGCCGGACAGACCTACGAGCAGTACTTC. Protein: CSAAGQTYEQYF.

This chain connects TRBV5-1 to TRBJ1-1; D perhaps matches TRBD1 (6 bases). CDR1 SGHRS and CDR2 YFSETQ come from the germline V gene. Trimming shortened V by 6 bases and J by 1 base, and 16 bases separated the two germline ends. The CDR3 length is 15 residues. In DNA form, the CDR3 reads TGCGCCAGCACCTCCAGGGGAGTGACGAACACTGAAGCTTTCTTT. Translating gives CASTSRGVTNTEAFF.

The chain is built from TRBV20-1 and TRBJ1-1; possibly TRBD1 for D (5 bases). V shed 6 bases and J shed 4 bases, with 9 bases lying between them. Germline lookup yields CDR1 DFQATT and CDR2 SNEGSKA (reference sequence). The CDR3 has 11 amino acids. The CDR3 sequence: CSAPRVTEAFF. CDR3 sequence (DNA): TGCAGTGCCCCCAGGGTCACTGAAGCTTTCTTT.

The genes are TRBV7-8 and TRBJ2-5; D possibly corresponds to TRBD1 (5 bases). The CDR3 extends over 15 amino acids. V gave up 5 bases and J gave up 1 base, with 14 bases separating them. From germline, CDR1 is SGHVS and CDR2 FQNEAQ. The CDR3 sequence is CASSLIQTVQETQYF. The DNA for the CDR3 is TGTGCCAGCAGCCTTATACAGACAGTCCAAGAGACCCAGTACTTC.

V and J are TRBV20-1 and TRBJ1-5; no firm D call. This CDR3 region has 13 residues. Trimming stripped 6 bases from V and 2 bases from J, with 11 bases between. Germline V gene sequence: CDR1 DFQATT, CDR2 SNEGSKA (reference sequence). The CDR3 nucleotides read TGCAGTGCCACCACAGAGGGCAATCAGCCCCAGCATTTT. This codes for CSATTEGNQPQHF.

This clonotype was detected only a few times. The chain carries TRBV27 and TRBJ2-1; 8 positions match TRBD2. The CDR3 extends over 13 amino acids. Germline V gene lookup returns CDR1 MNHEY and CDR2 SMNVEV (reference sequence). Unmatched junction bases numbered 9, after V lost 3 bases and J lost 14 bases. The CDR3 here is CASSFNLAGRKFF. CDR3 nucleotides: TGTGCCAGCAGTTTCAATTTAGCGGGGCGAAAGTTCTTC.

J is TRBJ2-5 and V is TRBV4-3, with D tentatively TRBD1 (6 bases). The DNA end lines up better with TRBJ2-7; the J call may be wrong. CDR1 and CDR2 from the germline V gene are LGHNA and YSLEER. There are 17 residues in the CDR3. The CDR3 coding sequence is TGCGCCAGCAGCCAAGAAGTTGTGTCCATCCAGGGGCACGAGCAGTACTTC. This translates into CASSQEVVSIQGHEQYF.

This clonotype was detected a few times. This chain joins TRBV3-1 and TRBJ2-7, with 7 bases fitting TRBD2. With V trimmed by 1 base and J by 0 bases, 9 bases remained unmatched. The CDR3 is made up of 17 amino acids. Germline V gene data show CDR1 as LGHDT and CDR2 as YNNKEL (reference sequence). The CDR3 DNA reads as TGTGCCAGCAGCCAAGGCGGATGGGGGGGATCCTCCTACGAGCAGTACTTC. It encodes CASSQGGWGGSSYEQYF.

The chain carries TRBV10-3 and TRBJ2-4, with 11 positions matching TRBD2. This CDR3 is 17 amino acids long. The germline gives CDR1 ENHRY, CDR2 SYGVKD. With V trimmed by 2 bases and J by 9 bases, 12 bases remained unmatched. This CDR3 reads CAISETDTSGRRGIQYF. As DNA, the CDR3 is TGTGCCATCAGTGAGACCGATACTAGCGGGAGAAGGGGCATTCAGTACTTC.

This clonotype was picked up a small number of times. The chain employs TRBV4-3 and TRBJ2-5; weak D call: TRBD2 (5 bases). The J call could be wrong; TRBJ2-7 is a better fit for the DNA end. Germline V gene sequence: CDR1 LGHNA, CDR2 YSLEER. The CDR3 contains 14 residues. The CDR3 bases are TGCGCCAGCAGCCACGCCGGGATTCCCTACGAGCAGTACTTC. As protein: CASSHAGIPYEQYF.

The V gene is TRBV5-1, the J gene TRBJ2-4; D is perhaps TRBD1 or TRBD2 (6 bases each). The ends were cut back, 1 base at V and 6 bases at J, with 17 bases in the middle. Germline V gives CDR1 SGHRS, CDR2 YFSETQ. CDR3 size: 16 residues. The CDR3 nucleotides are TGCGCCAGCAGCTTGTGGATTAGGGGGGTTGCAAACATTCAGTACTTC. It encodes CASSLWIRGVANIQYF.

Only a few counts were recorded for this clonotype. This sequence joins TRBV7-2 and TRBJ2-5, with 9 bases matching TRBD1. The J call may be mistaken, given a closer DNA end match to TRBJ2-1. Germline assignment: CDR1 SGHTA and CDR2 FQGNSA. This CDR3 comprises 15 residues. The CDR3 DNA is TGTGCCAGCAGCGGACGGGACAGGGAAATCCATGAGCAGTTCTTC. This sequence encodes CASSGRDREIHEQFF.

This clonotype occurred many times. V is TRBV6-2 or TRBV6-3 and J is TRBJ2-7; a weak D match, TRBD1 (5 bases). The ends were cut back, 6 bases at V and 2 bases at J, with 8 bases in the middle. This CDR3 region has 12 residues. CDR1 is MNHEY, CDR2 SVGEGT, per germline. The DNA of the CDR3 is TGTGCCAGCAGCGACAGAGCCTACGAGCAGTACTTC. It translates to CASSDRAYEQYF.

The V and J genes are TRBV7-2 and TRBJ2-5; possible D gene TRBD1, 6 bases. The CDR3 spans 14 residues. The germline V gene has CDR1 SGHTA and CDR2 FQGNSA. Trimming cost V 4 bases and J 5 bases, with 14 bases left between them. This chain's CDR3 is CASSSTGIGETQYF. DNA for the CDR3: TGTGCCAGCAGCTCCACAGGGATTGGGGAGACCCAGTACTTC.

This clonotype was seen a few times. The V gene is TRBV3-1, the J gene TRBJ1-2; D is ambiguous. This CDR3 spans 12 amino acids. V shed 1 base and J shed 7 bases, with 7 bases lying between them. Germline V gene lookup returns CDR1 LGHDT and CDR2 YNNKEL (reference sequence). Here the CDR3 reads CASSQVRAGYTF. CDR3 bases: TGTGCCAGCAGCCAAGTTAGGGCTGGCTACACCTTC.

This clonotype came up a few times. The chain joins TRBV5-1 to TRBJ2-5; TRBD1 agrees at 10 bases. The J call may be faulty, since TRBJ2-7 better matches the DNA end. CDR3 length equals 15 residues. Germline V gives CDR1 SGHRS, CDR2 YFSETQ. CDR3 DNA: TGCGCCAGCAGCCTCGGGACAGGGGATCGCTACGAGCAGTACTTC. Its translation is CASSLGTGDRYEQYF.